This T cell receptor beta chain was captured in a study of T cells in localized non-small cell lung cancer. Whole-study findings and limits: One tumor region alone was sequenced, and heterogeneity therefore remains possible. Overall survival was longer when the density of T cells in the blood was higher. The study detected a median about 50 of the top 100 tumor clones in adjacent lung.

Deletions cut 0 bases from V and 2 bases from J, with 2 bases between. Germline CDR1 is SGDLS and CDR2 is YYNGEE. The CDR3 contains 12 residues. In the case of this clone: Its antigen is unidentified.

Measured with immunoSEQ multiplex PCR; TCRdb has only the in-frame clones, and not every one. The sample yields around 25,000 clones, roughly nine tenths seen once. The rearrangement joins TRBV9 to TRBJ2-5, with D uncertain. The sample in question was peripheral blood, obtained before any cancer treatment. This receptor was taken from a woman aged 35 to 70 with stage I lung adenocarcinoma. Here the CDR3 reads CASSVGQETQYF. DNA for the CDR3: TGTGCCAGCAGCGTAGGTCAAGAGACCCAGTACTTC.